The 32 T cell receptor beta chains given below trace back to one sample, sequenced in a study of neurological immune-mediated disorders. TCRdb reprocessed the 5' RACE reads via MiXCR and lists one record per CDR3 protein. The profile covers approximately 46,000 distinct CDR3 sequences, with 8% to 10% appearing a single time and more than 1.5% taken by the ten largest. Time point of the sample: longitudinal time-point 1 (baseline). Specimen: PBMCs. These receptors all stem from a woman in her forties in good health.

This clonotype was seen ten or more times. This chain connects TRBV7-2 to TRBJ2-5, with D tentatively TRBD1 or TRBD2 (5 bases each). Germline CDR1 SGHTA, CDR2 FQGNSA. CDR3 length: 15 amino acids. The V end lost 8 bases, the J end lost 4 bases, and 20 bases lay between the germline ends. CDR3 sequence reads: CASVQVGDVGETQYF. Here the CDR3 DNA reads TGTGCCAGCGTACAGGTGGGGGACGTTGGAGAGACCCAGTACTTC.

This clonotype was seen repeatedly, ten times or more. This chain joins TRBV11-2 and TRBJ1-1; no reliable D call. Per the germline V gene, CDR1 is SGHAT and CDR2 is FQNNGV. Trimming pared 4 bases from V and 4 bases from J, leaving 13 bases between. The CDR3 loop spans 14 amino acids. CDR3: CASSSGPLITEAFF. CDR3 DNA sequence: TGTGCCAGCAGCTCAGGACCATTGATCACTGAAGCTTTCTTT.

For this clonotype: One end of the junction does not line up with germline, which may come from a read error. The V gene is TRBV25-1, the J gene TRBJ1-4; no firm D call. Germline assignment: CDR1 MGHDK and CDR2 SYGVNS. The CDR3 length is 14 residues. The CDR3 region has the DNA TGTACCAGCGAATTGGGGAGGACTAATGAAAAACTGTTTTTT. Translating it yields CTSELGRTNEKLFF.

This clonotype was counted ten times or more. This rearrangement joins TRBV29-1 to TRBJ1-5; weak D call: TRBD1 (5 bases). Germline loops: CDR1 SQVTM, CDR2 ANQGSEA. This CDR3 has 13 amino acids. Trimming removed 7 bases from V and 5 bases from J, with 15 bases in between. The CDR3, as DNA: TGCAGCGCCCAAATTGGGGGTGATCAGCCCCAGCATTTT. This encodes CSAQIGGDQPQHF.

The chain uses TRBV27 and TRBJ1-4, with a possible D match to TRBD1 (5 bases). Germline-derived CDR1 and CDR2 are MNHEY and SMNVEV (reference sequence). The CDR3 has 13 amino acids. Trimming pared 5 bases from V and 8 bases from J, leaving 12 bases between. The CDR3 DNA sequence: TGTGCCAGCAGTCCTAACAGGTTCGAAAAACTGTTTTTT. The encoded protein is CASSPNRFEKLFF.

There are a few counts of this clonotype. The chain uses TRBV9 and TRBJ2-7; the D is unclear. Per germline, CDR1 SGDLS and CDR2 YYNGEE. Trimming shortened V by 3 bases and J by 0 bases, and 10 bases separated the two germline ends. The CDR3 sequence is 14 residues long. CDR3 nucleotide sequence: TGTGCCAGCAGCGCCATGGTATACTCCTACGAGCAGTACTTC. Encoded protein: CASSAMVYSYEQYF.

This clonotype has ten or more counts. An end of the junction differs from the germline gene, which may be a read error. The V call is TRBV5-6, the J call TRBJ1-2, with D maybe TRBD1 (6 bases). The CDR3 runs to 13 residues. In germline, CDR1 is SGHDT, CDR2 YYEEEE. CDR3 region: CASSSGQSYRYTF. CDR3 sequence (DNA): TGTGCCAGCAGCTCCGGACAGTCCTATCGCTACACCTTC.

This clonotype was counted at least ten times. The genes are TRBV7-2 and TRBJ2-1, with 13 bases aligning to TRBD2. V shed 5 bases and J 12 bases; nucleotides not matched to a gene: 10. The V gene's germline CDR1 is SGHTA and CDR2 FQGNSA. The CDR3 covers 15 residues. CDR3: CASSQLAGGRGGQFF. Here the CDR3 DNA reads TGTGCCAGCAGCCAACTAGCGGGGGGGCGAGGAGGGCAGTTCTTC.

This clonotype was detected ten times or more. This chain links TRBV7-8 with TRBJ2-7; D is perhaps TRBD2 (5 bases). CDR1 and CDR2 from the germline V gene are SGHVS and FQNEAQ. V lost 1 base, J lost 1 base, and 11 bases lay in between. CDR3 length: 15 amino acids. The CDR3: CASSLEEAVSYEQYF. CDR3 DNA: TGTGCCAGCAGCTTAGAGGAGGCAGTATCCTACGAGCAGTACTTC.

This clonotype occurred many times. This chain connects TRBV5-1 to TRBJ2-1, with 7 bases matching TRBD2. Trimming at V came to 4 bases and at J to 3 bases, leaving 10 bases not matched to a gene. The CDR3 is 16 amino acids. Germline V gene sequence: CDR1 SGHRS, CDR2 YFSETQ. In DNA, the CDR3 is TGCGCCAGCAGCCCCGCGGGGTTAGCGGGCTACAATGAGCAGTTCTTC. Translated: CASSPAGLAGYNEQFF.

This clonotype was counted many times. The chain is built from TRBV12-3 or TRBV12-4 and TRBJ1-1, with D possibly matching TRBD1 (6 bases). The CDR3 has 14 residues. V was shortened by 3 bases and J by 3 bases, with 11 bases between the two germline ends. This CDR3 is CASSFTGHHTEAFF. CDR3 nucleotide sequence: TGTGCCAGCAGTTTTACGGGACACCACACTGAAGCTTTCTTT.

In this sample, this clonotype turned up many times. V and J are TRBV12-3 or TRBV12-4 and TRBJ1-6, with TRBD1 as a possible D gene (5 bases). V was cut by 6 bases and J by 4 bases, with 16 bases left in between. This CDR3 has 16 residues. CDR3 protein: CASSQPKQGYNSPLHF. The CDR3 DNA is TGTGCCAGCAGCCAACCGAAGCAGGGTTATAATTCACCCCTCCACTTT.

There are many counts of this clonotype. This chain joins TRBV20-1 and TRBJ1-1; TRBD1 matches at 7 bases. This CDR3 spans 11 amino acids. V trimming: 5 bases; J trimming: 11 bases; junction bases outside the gene matches: 8. The germline gives CDR1 DFQATT, CDR2 SNEGSKA (reference sequence). In nucleotides, the CDR3 is TGCAGTGCTCCACAAGACAGGGCGGCTTTCTTT. It specifies CSAPQDRAAFF.

This clonotype has ten or more counts. The chain links TRBV7-2 to TRBJ1-1, with 8 bases identical to TRBD1. Trimming at V came to 4 bases and at J to 8 bases, leaving 12 bases not matched to a gene. Germline V CDR1 and CDR2: SGHTA, FQGNSA. CDR3 length: 15 amino acids. The CDR3 DNA is TGTGCCAGCAGCTCTCCGGGACAGGCTCGTTTAGAAGCTTTCTTT. It yields the protein CASSSPGQARLEAFF.

This chain joins TRBV7-8 and TRBJ1-5; no clear D gene. CDR1 SGHVS and CDR2 FQNEAQ come from the germline V gene. V lost 5 bases and J lost 3, with 11 bases in between. CDR3 size: 14 residues. This CDR3 reads CASSADGNNQPQHF. CDR3 nucleotide sequence: TGTGCCAGCAGCGCCGACGGAAACAATCAGCCCCAGCATTTT.

This clonotype has at least ten counts. V usage is TRBV27 and J usage is TRBJ2-6; D remains unclear. Trimming took 5 bases from V and 0 from J, leaving 20 bases between them. The germline V gene has CDR1 MNHEY and CDR2 SMNVEV (reference sequence). CDR3 length: 19 residues. The DNA of the CDR3 is TGTGCCAGCAGTAACAAAGATCCATTTAGGCTCTCTGGGGCCAACGTCCTGACTTTC. Translation gives CASSNKDPFRLSGANVLTF.

This clonotype occurred many times. The chain joins TRBV9 to TRBJ2-7; tentatively, D is TRBD1 (6 bases). The CDR3 totals 16 residues. The V and J ends lost 0 bases and 6 bases respectively, with 19 bases between them. The germline CDR1 and CDR2 sequences are SGDLS and YYNGEE. The CDR3 sequence is CASSVGVGAFQSEQYF. The CDR3 DNA reads TGTGCCAGCAGCGTAGGTGTGGGGGCGTTTCAAAGCGAGCAGTACTTC.

This clonotype was observed many times. This sequence joins TRBV12-3 or TRBV12-4 and TRBJ2-6, with D maybe TRBD2 (6 bases). The CDR3 is 13 residues long. Written as DNA, the CDR3 is TGTGTAGCAGGGAGGACTGGGGCCAACGTCCTGACTTTC. Translated: CVAGRTGANVLTF.

V and J are TRBV12-3 or TRBV12-4 and TRBJ2-7; 7 bases fit TRBD1. The CDR3 covers 16 residues. With V trimmed by 1 base and J by 7 bases, 13 bases remained unmatched. The CDR3 loop is CASSLDGTTGHNEQYF. The CDR3 bases are TGTGCCAGCAGTTTAGACGGGACGACAGGGCACAATGAGCAGTACTTC.

There are a few counts of this clonotype. V gene TRBV5-6 combines with J gene TRBJ2-1; D tentatively fits TRBD1 or TRBD2 (5 bases each). Germline V CDR1 and CDR2: SGHDT, YYEEEE. Deletions cut 0 bases from V and 6 bases from J, with 13 bases between. There are 15 residues in the CDR3. This CDR3 is CASSLGGLLSNEQFF. The CDR3 DNA follows: TGTGCCAGCAGCTTGGGGGGGTTGTTATCCAATGAGCAGTTCTTC. The entire variable domain, with the rest obtained from reference TRBV5-6 and TRBJ2-1, is as follows: DAGVTQSPTHLIKTRGQQVTLRCSPKSGHDTVSWYQQALGQGPQFIFQYYEEEERQRGNFPDRFSGHQFPNYSSELNVNALLLGDSALYLCASSLGGLLSNEQFFGPGTRLTVL.

This clonotype was found many times. This chain joins TRBV30 and TRBJ2-2; 7 bases are shared with TRBD1. The ends lost 7 bases at V and 2 bases at J; junction bases unmatched: 7. In germline, CDR1 is GTSNPN, CDR2 SVGIG (reference sequence). The CDR3 runs to 14 residues. CDR3 amino acids: CALGRGLNTGELFF. The CDR3 nucleotides are TGTGCCTTGGGAAGGGGGCTTAACACCGGGGAGCTGTTTTTT.

The V and J genes are TRBV6-5 and TRBJ2-7; 9 nucleotides align to TRBD1. The germline V gene has CDR1 MNHEY and CDR2 SVGAGI. J was trimmed by 3 bases and V by 4 bases; bases with no gene match: 4. The CDR3 contains 14 residues. The CDR3 protein is CASSSPGQGYEQYF. The CDR3 DNA reads as TGTGCCAGCAGTTCCCCGGGACAGGGCTACGAGCAGTACTTC.

This clonotype has a count of ten or more. V is TRBV6-1 and J is TRBJ1-2, with D possibly being TRBD1 (5 bases). CDR3 length equals 14 residues. Germline-derived CDR1 and CDR2 are MNHNS and SASEGT. Trimming took 1 base from V and 9 from J, leaving 15 bases between them. The CDR3 spells CASSEEGQATRYTF. The CDR3 nucleotides read TGTGCCAGCAGTGAAGAGGGGCAGGCCACCCGCTACACCTTC.

Turning to this clonotype: A read error may be the cause here, since a much bigger clone is one base away. The chain combines TRBV19 with TRBJ1-1; TRBD1 agrees at 9 bases. The CDR3 consists of 17 residues. Per the germline V gene, CDR1 is LNHDA and CDR2 is SQIVND (reference sequence). J lost 5 bases, V lost 3 bases, and 13 bases had no gene match. The CDR3 reads CASSISSWGTGSTEAFF. The CDR3 coding sequence is TGTGCCAGTAGTATCTCTTCGTGGGGGACAGGGAGTACTGAAGCTTTCTTT.

As regards this clonotype: A junction end diverges from the germline sequence, so it may reflect a read error. The J gene is TRBJ2-1, the V gene TRBV28, with TRBD2 matching 7 bases. The CDR3 spans 16 residues. Germline CDR1 MDHEN, CDR2 SYDVKM. CDR3 sequence reads: CASSFRGASRGNERFF. In nucleotides, the CDR3 is TGTGCCAGCAGTTTTCGAGGGGCGTCGCGGGGGAATGAGCGGTTCTTC.

This clonotype was recorded many times. The chain uses TRBV9 and TRBJ1-5; no reliable D call. The CDR3 has 13 residues. CDR1 and CDR2 from the germline V gene are SGDLS and YYNGEE. Trimming cost V 0 bases and J 7 bases, with 8 bases left between them. The CDR3 loop reads CASSVAVGQPQHF. The CDR3 bases are TGTGCCAGCAGCGTAGCGGTGGGGCAGCCCCAGCATTTT.

This clonotype appeared many times. The rearrangement joins TRBV6-6 to TRBJ1-4, with D possibly being TRBD1 (5 bases). Trimming pared 7 bases from V and 6 bases from J, leaving 15 bases between. Looked up from germline, CDR1 is MNHNY and CDR2 is SVGAGI (reference sequence). This CDR3 has 14 residues. CDR3 loop: CASKNRARDEKLFF. Written as DNA, the CDR3 is TGTGCCAGCAAAAACCGGGCCAGGGATGAAAAACTGTTTTTT.

Note on this clonotype: A much larger clone is a single base away; this may be a read error. The chain uses TRBV4-3 and TRBJ2-3, with TRBD1 as a possible D gene (5 bases). The CDR3 has 16 residues. CDR1 is LGHNA and CDR2 is YSLEER in the germline V gene. V was shortened by 6 bases and J by 2 bases, with 18 bases between the two germline ends. The DNA of the CDR3 is TGCGCCAGCAGACGAGCTTATGGGGCGCCCACAGATACGCAGTATTTT. It specifies CASRRAYGAPTDTQYF.

This clonotype was recorded many times. The chain combines TRBV6-6 with TRBJ1-2, with D unresolved. CDR3 length: 15 residues. Germline assignment: CDR1 MNHNY and CDR2 SVGAGI (reference sequence). V was trimmed by 0 bases and J by 4 bases, leaving 12 bases between them. The CDR3 DNA is TGTGCCAGCAGTTACTCCGGACGGACCTTCTATGGCTACACCTTC. Translating gives CASSYSGRTFYGYTF.

This clonotype was detected ten times or more. J is TRBJ1-5 and V is TRBV20-1, with D hard to call. The CDR3 spans 13 residues. Between the trimmed V and J ends, which lost 6 bases and 3 bases, there was a span of 12 bases. CDR1 is DFQATT, CDR2 SNEGSKA, per germline (reference sequence). As DNA, the CDR3 is TGCAGTGCCATCGACGGGGTCAATCAGCCCCAGCATTTT. Protein product: CSAIDGVNQPQHF.

This clonotype was observed many times. The chain couples TRBV7-2 to TRBJ1-4, with TRBD1 matching 9 bases. The length of the CDR3 is 17 residues. Trimming took 5 bases from V and 3 from J; bases not matched to a gene: 10. The germline CDR1 and CDR2 sequences are SGHTA and FQGNSA. The CDR3 nucleotides are TGTGCCAGCAGCCCCGGACAGGGGTCGGGTGCTAATGAAAAACTGTTTTTT. This encodes CASSPGQGSGANEKLFF.

The chain combines TRBV5-1 with TRBJ1-2; TRBD1 matches at 11 bases. V shed 6 bases, J shed 1 base, and the junction held 5 bases outside the gene matches. The CDR3 is 15 residues long. Germline V CDR1 and CDR2: SGHRS, YFSETQ. The CDR3: CASTTGTGGNYGYTF. The CDR3 DNA is TGCGCCAGCACCACCGGGACAGGGGGTAACTATGGCTACACCTTC.